This T cell receptor (beta chain) was observed in a study of OX40 agonist ivuxolimab in advanced cancers. Study context: Patients' therapy was ivuxolimab, an antibody that acts as an agonist of OX40 (CD134).

The CDR3 covers 13 residues. In germline, CDR1 is SSHAT, CDR2 FNYEAQ (reference sequence). In its sample, this clone was seen a few times. Its antigen is unknown. One end of the junction is discordant with germline, which a read error may explain. Generated by immunoSEQ multiplex PCR, the TCRdb table keeps only in-frame clones and is missing some. The table has approximately 90,000 clones, approximately 87% seen once. Exclusion of a patient followed from autoimmune disease history or systemic immunosuppression. Study observations and caveats: On average, CD8+ T cells showed a greater number of expanded clones than CD4+.

Sequenced material: CD4+ or CD8+ T cells sorted from blood, taken in a trial of the OX40 agonist ivuxolimab. The source of this sequence is an adult with an advanced solid tumor such as melanoma, head and neck, liver or kidney cancer. The chain carries TRBV7-7 and TRBJ1-5; D gene unclear. The CDR3 is CASSPRPNQPQHF. The CDR3 DNA follows: TGTGCTAGCAGCCCCAGGCCCAATCAGCCCCAGCATTTT.